The 2 T cell receptor beta chains below were found in one sample sequenced in a study of blood T cell repertoires in COVID-19. Measured with immunoSEQ multiplex PCR; TCRdb has only the in-frame clones, and not every one. Among fewer than 300,000 clones listed, more than 75% were seen once. The sample taken for sequencing was peripheral blood. All receptors derive from a woman aged 40 to 50 who had recovered from COVID-19.

This clone was counted between two and nine times. The gene calls are TRBV19 and TRBJ1-5, with TRBD1 matching over 7 bases. Germline V gives CDR1 LNHDA, CDR2 SQIVND (reference sequence). V lost 8 bases, J lost 3 bases, and 7 bases stayed unmatched. The CDR3 runs to 14 residues. As DNA, the CDR3 is TGTGCCAGTTACGGGGGACAGAACAATCAGCCCCAGCATTTT. As protein: CASYGGQNNQPQHF.

The chain links TRBV5-8 to TRBJ1-2; 7 bases are a match to TRBD1. The CDR3 extends over 14 amino acids. Germline-derived CDR1 and CDR2 are SGHTS and YDEGEE. The V and J ends lost 6 bases and 3 bases, in that order; junction bases with no gene match: 8. The CDR3 sequence is CASNRQGMDYGYTF. CDR3 bases: TGTGCCAGCAACCGACAGGGTATGGACTATGGCTACACCTTC.